The entry below gives a single TCR beta chain sequence along with its context. The sample comes from a study of shared clonotypes between healthy human individuals. Researchers ran the assay at a deep level. The method was immunoSEQ multiplex PCR; TCRdb's version includes in-frame clones alone and lacks a portion of them. Here the sample spans about 2.3 million clones, around 90% being singletons. Germline CDR1 is SQVTM and CDR2 is ANQGSEA. The CDR3 has 14 amino acids. The V end lost 4 bases, the J end lost 4 bases, and 16 bases lay between the germline ends. Sequencing input: naive CD4+ T cells from PBMCs. As for subset: CD45RA+ positively selected. The sequence derives from a man aged 18 to 29 in good health. Some clones in this sample may be carry-over from other donors' samples. The chain has TRBV29-1 and TRBJ2-5; tentative D call: TRBD1 (7 bases). In nucleotides, the CDR3 is TGCAGCGTTGCCCCGACAGGGCGGGGAGAGACCCAGTACTTC. Its translation: CSVAPTGRGETQYF.